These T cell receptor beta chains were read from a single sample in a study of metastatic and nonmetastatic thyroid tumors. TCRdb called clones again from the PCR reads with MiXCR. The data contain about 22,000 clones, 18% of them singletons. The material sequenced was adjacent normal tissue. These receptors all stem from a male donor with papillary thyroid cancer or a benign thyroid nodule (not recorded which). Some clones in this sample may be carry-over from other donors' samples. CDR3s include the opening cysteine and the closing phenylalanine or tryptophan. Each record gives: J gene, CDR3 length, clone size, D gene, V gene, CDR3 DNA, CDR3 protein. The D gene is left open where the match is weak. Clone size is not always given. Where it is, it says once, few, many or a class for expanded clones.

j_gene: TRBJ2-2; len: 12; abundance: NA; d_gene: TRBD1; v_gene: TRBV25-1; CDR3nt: TGTGCCAGCCGACCAGGGGGCCTGGAGCTGTTTTTT; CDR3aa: CASRPGGLELFF
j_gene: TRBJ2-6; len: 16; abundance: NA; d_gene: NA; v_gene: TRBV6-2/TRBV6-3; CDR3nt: TGTGCCAGCAGTTATAGTCTAGATTATGGGGCAAACGTCCTGACTTTC; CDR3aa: CASSYSLDYGANVLTF
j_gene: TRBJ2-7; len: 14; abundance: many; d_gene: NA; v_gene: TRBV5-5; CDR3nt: TGTGCCAGCAGCTTGGCGGGGTTCTCCTACGAGCAGTACTTC; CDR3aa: CASSLAGFSYEQYF
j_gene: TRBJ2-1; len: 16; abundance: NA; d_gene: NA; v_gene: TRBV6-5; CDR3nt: TGTGCCAGCAGTTACTCTATCCCCGGGACATCCAATGAGCAGTTCTTC; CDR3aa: CASSYSIPGTSNEQFF
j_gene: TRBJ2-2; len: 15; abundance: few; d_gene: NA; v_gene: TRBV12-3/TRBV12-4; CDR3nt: TGCGCCAGCACCCGCGCTGCGGTGAACACCGGGGAGCTGTTTTTT; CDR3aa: CASTRAAVNTGELFF
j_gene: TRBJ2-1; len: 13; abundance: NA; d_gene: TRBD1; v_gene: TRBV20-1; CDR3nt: TGCAGTGCTAGCCCTCCGCGGACAGGGTTGGGGTTCTTC; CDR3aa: CSASPPRTGLGFF
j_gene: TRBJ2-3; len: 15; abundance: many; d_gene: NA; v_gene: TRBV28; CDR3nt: TGTGCCAGCAGTCCGCCGAGGGGGGCATCAGATACGCAGTATTTT; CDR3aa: CASSPPRGASDTQYF
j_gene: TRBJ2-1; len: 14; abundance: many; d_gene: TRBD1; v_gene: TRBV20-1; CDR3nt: TGCAGTGCTAGAGACTTCCGGGACAGCGTCCGGAAGTTCTTC; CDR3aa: CSARDFRDSVRKFF
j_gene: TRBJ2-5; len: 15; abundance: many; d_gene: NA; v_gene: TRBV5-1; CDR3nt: TGCGCCAGCAGTAACGGGTTGACGCTTAGGGAGACCCAGTACTTC; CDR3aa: CASSNGLTLRETQYF
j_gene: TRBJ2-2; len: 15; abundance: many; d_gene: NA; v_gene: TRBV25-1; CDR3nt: TGTGCCAGCAGGGACGGGCGATATAACACCGGGGAGCTGTTTTTT; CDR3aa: CASRDGRYNTGELFF
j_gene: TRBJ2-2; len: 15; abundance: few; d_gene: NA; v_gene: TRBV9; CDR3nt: TGTGCCAGCAGCTCCCCGGGACTGAGCACCGGGGAGCTGTTTTTT; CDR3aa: CASSSPGLSTGELFF
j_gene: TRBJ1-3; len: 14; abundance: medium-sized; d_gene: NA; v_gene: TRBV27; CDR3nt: TGTGCCAGCAGTTCTGGACAGTCTGGAAACACCATATATTTT; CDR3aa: CASSSGQSGNTIYF
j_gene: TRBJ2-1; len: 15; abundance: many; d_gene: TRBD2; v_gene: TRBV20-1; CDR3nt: TGCAGTGCTTACGATCCGCTAGCGGGAGGAGGTGAGCAGTTCTTC; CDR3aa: CSAYDPLAGGGEQFF